The rows below give T cell receptor beta chains drawn from one sample of a study of T cell responses to AZD1222 COVID-19 vaccine. Sequencing used immunoSEQ multiplex PCR; TCRdb keeps in-frame clones, though not all of them. The repertoire holds 200,000 or so clones, with 93% as singletons. The source material was peripheral blood, sampled on day 0 of MenACWY control vaccination. These receptors came from an adult in good health. Each CDR3 is given with its conserved first and last residue. The D gene is left open where the match is weak. Clone size is stated in some rows and not others, as once, few, many or a class when expanded.

>13|.|.|TRBJ2-7|TRBV6-5
CASSQGPIYEQYF
TGTGCCAGCAGTCAGGGACCGATCTACGAGCAGTACTTC
>15|TRBD1|once|TRBJ1-1|TRBV6-1
CASSDRQGFYTEAFF
TGTGCCAGCAGTGACCGACAGGGTTTCTACACTGAAGCTTTCTTT
>15|.|.|TRBJ1-5|TRBV2
CASSKGGRSNQPQHF
TGTGCCAGCAGCAAGGGGGGAAGGAGCAATCAGCCCCAGCATTTT
>15|TRBD1|.|TRBJ1-6|TRBV6-2/TRBV6-3
CASSKDRGSYSPLHF
TGTGCCAGCAGTAAGGACAGGGGGTCCTATTCACCCCTCCACTTT
>13|.|.|TRBJ2-1|TRBV30
CAWSRTRYNEQFF
TGTGCCTGGAGTCGGACACGATACAATGAGCAGTTCTTC
>15|TRBD1|.|TRBJ1-4|TRBV15
CATSRDRGANEKLFF
TGTGCCACCAGCAGGGACAGGGGAGCTAATGAAAAACTGTTTTTT
>14|TRBD1|.|TRBJ1-6|TRBV5-1
CASRLRDRVSPLHF
TGCGCCAGCAGATTACGGGACAGGGTATCACCCCTCCACTTT
>14|TRBD1|.|TRBJ2-7|TRBV19
CASKTGTGSYEQYF
TGTGCCAGTAAAACCGGGACAGGGTCCTACGAGCAGTACTTC
>15|.|once|TRBJ1-5|TRBV11-2
CASSLDPTGYKPQHF
TGTGCCAGCAGCTTAGACCCTACAGGTTATAAGCCCCAGCATTTT
>13|TRBD1|few|TRBJ1-6|TRBV10-3
CAINDRGNSPLHF
TGTGCCATCAATGACAGGGGGAATTCACCCCTCCACTTT
>13|.|.|TRBJ1-2|TRBV12-3/TRBV12-4
CASSLWEADGYTF
TGTGCCAGCAGTTTATGGGAGGCGGATGGCTACACCTTC
>14|.|.|TRBJ1-4|TRBV7-9
CASSPGSVGEKLFF
TGTGCCAGCAGCCCCGGGTCCGTGGGTGAAAAACTGTTTTTT
>15|TRBD2|.|TRBJ2-7|TRBV19
CASTPTSGELGEQYF
TGTGCCAGTACTCCGACTAGCGGGGAGCTAGGCGAGCAGTACTTC
>17|.|.|TRBJ2-1|TRBV7-2
CASSLAPPGLTYNEQFF
TGTGCCAGCAGCTTGGCGCCACCGGGGTTAACCTACAATGAGCAGTTCTTC
>16|.|.|TRBJ1-1|TRBV18
CASSQGWRQMNTEAFF
TGTGCCAGCTCACAGGGGTGGAGACAAATGAACACTGAAGCTTTCTTT
>17|.|once|TRBJ1-5|TRBV18
CASSLTRPGQVNQPQHF
TGTGCCAGCTCACTCACCCGACCCGGACAAGTCAATCAGCCCCAGCATTTT
>13|TRBD1|.|TRBJ1-5|TRBV7-2
CASSPDRDQPQHF
TGTGCCAGCAGCCCCGACAGGGATCAGCCCCAGCATTTT
>16|.|.|TRBJ1-5|TRBV6-1
CASSEPGRLKSEPQHF
TGTGCCAGCAGTGAACCAGGACGGCTAAAATCAGAGCCCCAGCATTTT
>14|.|.|TRBJ1-1|TRBV3-1/TRBV3-2
CASSQDTGYTEAFF
TGTGCCAGCAGCCAAGATACCGGGTACACTGAAGCTTTCTTT
>15|TRBD1|once|TRBJ2-3|TRBV6-5
CASSTQGAGTDTQYF
TGTGCCAGCAGCACACAGGGGGCCGGCACAGATACGCAGTATTTT
>17|.|.|TRBJ1-2|TRBV7-6
CASRAGKGGTRAYGYTF
TGTGCCAGCAGAGCCGGAAAAGGCGGGACAAGAGCCTATGGCTACACCTTC
>14|.|.|TRBJ1-5|TRBV19
CASSQQVSNQPQHF
TGTGCCAGTAGTCAACAGGTGAGCAATCAGCCCCAGCATTTT